Listed here are 21 T cell receptor beta chains from one sample, sequenced in a study of early T cells in non-severe SARS-CoV-2 infection (dated by TCRdb to the early 2020s). Library prep was done by 5' RACE. Sequencing was carried out with a NextSeq 500. The raw public data were reprocessed by TCRdb itself: fastp quality trimming at Q25, MiXCR clonotype calling, in-frame beta chains only. Duplicate CDR3 protein sequences are folded into a single record with the most common DNA and genes. This sample comprises tens of thousands of distinct CDR3 sequences, about 3.9% of them detected only once. The top ten constitute under 6% of the sample. Sequenced material: whole blood. The receptors originated from an adult who was a healthcare worker with PCR-confirmed SARS-CoV-2 infection or an uninfected control (not recorded which).

This clonotype has ten or more counts. This sequence joins TRBV20-1 and TRBJ2-5, with TRBD2 identical over 8 bases. The CDR3 is made up of 14 amino acids. The germline gives CDR1 DFQATT, CDR2 SNEGSKA (reference sequence). V was pared by 1 base and J by 5 bases, with 6 bases of the junction left unmatched. The DNA of the CDR3 is TGCAGTGCTAGAGCGGGGGGGCGTTTTGAGACCCAGTACTTC. Its translation is CSARAGGRFETQYF.

Ten or more counts support this clonotype. The V gene is TRBV11-2, the J gene TRBJ2-3; 10 bases match TRBD2. Germline-derived CDR1 and CDR2 are SGHAT and FQNNGV. The CDR3 runs 14 residues. After removal of 5 bases from V and 5 bases from J, the junction contained 4 bases not matched to a gene. CDR3 in DNA: TGTGCCAGCAGCATCAAGCGGGAGGGAGATACGCAGTATTTT. Protein product: CASSIKREGDTQYF.

This clonotype was observed at least ten times. This chain joins TRBV5-4 and TRBJ2-7, with D possibly TRBD2 on 6 matching bases. The CDR3 sequence is 15 residues long. Germline CDR1 and CDR2: SGHNT and YYREEE (reference sequence). V gave up 4 bases and J gave up 5 bases, with 19 bases separating them. CDR3 protein: CASSRVPGSGDEQYF. The CDR3 bases are TGTGCCAGCAGCCGGGTCCCCGGGAGTGGGGACGAGCAGTACTTC.

This clonotype appeared many times. DNA of the CDR3: TGTGCCAGCAGCTTAGCCGGACAGGGAGAAACTGAAAAACTGTTTTTT. Protein product: CASSLAGQGETEKLFF. V and J are TRBV7-9 and TRBJ1-4, with 8 bases matching TRBD1. The CDR3 runs to 16 residues. Germline values: CDR1 SEHNR, CDR2 FQNEAQ (reference sequence). With 0 bases clipped from V and 7 bases from J, the junction kept 7 bases outside the gene matches.

This clonotype was picked up many times. The J gene is TRBJ2-7, the V gene TRBV29-1; possible D gene TRBD1, 6 bases. Germline-derived CDR1 and CDR2 are SQVTM and ANQGSEA. Trimming removed 5 bases from V and 3 bases from J, with 14 bases in between. This CDR3 is built from 13 residues. CDR3 loop: CSVLQGPSYEQYF. CDR3 nucleotides: TGCAGCGTTCTACAGGGACCCAGCTACGAGCAGTACTTC.

This clonotype occurred many times. The J gene is TRBJ2-1, the V gene TRBV5-4; 7 bases map to TRBD2. Germline CDR1 is SGHNT and CDR2 is YYREEE (reference sequence). The CDR3 consists of 15 residues. V lost 4 bases to trimming and J lost 7 bases; unmatched junction nucleotides: 11. The CDR3 protein is CASSTGLVQWNEQFF. CDR3 in DNA: TGTGCCAGCAGCACCGGACTAGTTCAGTGGAATGAGCAGTTCTTC.

The chain couples TRBV7-9 to TRBJ2-7; 7 nucleotides align to TRBD1. The CDR3 has 14 residues. The germline V gene encodes CDR1 SEHNR and CDR2 FQNEAQ (reference sequence). Germline trimming cut 4 bases from V and 2 bases from J; bases unmatched to any gene: 5. The chain's CDR3 is CASSSGQDTYEQYF. Here the CDR3 DNA reads TGTGCCAGCAGCTCAGGACAGGACACCTACGAGCAGTACTTC.

This clonotype was counted many times. V and J are TRBV3-1 and TRBJ2-1, with D hard to call. Trimming removed 1 base at V and 15 bases at J, with 16 bases between. This CDR3 has 13 residues. CDR1 is LGHDT, CDR2 YNNKEL, per germline (reference sequence). The CDR3 sequence is CASSQGPPSLGFF. CDR3 DNA: TGTGCCAGCAGCCAAGGCCCTCCCAGCCTTGGGTTCTTC.

The chain couples TRBV7-3 to TRBJ2-1, with 9 bases identical to TRBD1. Germline trimming cut 5 bases from V and 6 bases from J; bases unmatched to any gene: 8. The CDR3 runs 15 residues. Germline-derived CDR1 and CDR2 are SGHTA and FQGTGA. CDR3 nucleotide sequence: TGTGCCAGCAGCCGAACAGGGGGCGGACGCAATGAGCAGTTCTTC. Its translation is CASSRTGGGRNEQFF.

The table lists this clonotype with a few counts. The chain is built from TRBV7-3 and TRBJ2-7, with 9 positions matching TRBD1. CDR3 size: 15 residues. Trimming took 5 bases from V and 1 from J; bases not matched to a gene: 6. CDR1 and CDR2 (germline): SGHTA, FQGTGA. CDR3 protein: CASSLDRGTSYEQYF. The DNA for the CDR3 is TGTGCCAGCAGCCTCGACAGGGGGACTTCCTACGAGCAGTACTTC.

This clonotype was counted between two and nine times. The gene calls are TRBV6-5 and TRBJ1-6, with TRBD1 matching 9 bases. The CDR3 consists of 16 residues. From germline, CDR1 is MNHEY and CDR2 SVGAGI. J gave up 11 bases and V 0 bases, and 8 bases lay outside the gene matches. CDR3 in DNA: TGTGCCAGCAGTTACTCGCAACAGGGGGCTGGCCCACCCCTCCACTTT. This sequence encodes CASSYSQQGAGPPLHF.

This clonotype came up many times. The junction shows a germline mismatch at one end, possibly a read error. This rearrangement joins TRBV13 to TRBJ2-7, with 10 bases matching TRBD1. CDR1 is PRHDT, CDR2 FYEKMQ, per germline (reference sequence). This CDR3 is 13 amino acids long. The CDR3 spells CASSLGTGEEQYF. The CDR3 DNA reads TGTGCCAGCAGTTTAGGGACAGGGGAGGAGCAGTACTTC. The entire variable domain, with the rest obtained from reference TRBV13 and TRBJ2-7, is as follows: AAGVIQSPRHLIKEKRETATLKCYPIPRHDTVYWYQQGPGQDPQFLISFYEKMQSDKGSIPDRFSAQQFSDYHSELNMSSLELGDSALYFCASSLGTGEEQYFGPGTRLTVT.

This clonotype has a single count. A junction boundary mismatches the germline segment, possibly from a read error. The genes are TRBV7-7 and TRBJ2-5, with D maybe TRBD1 (5 bases). Per the germline V gene, CDR1 is SSHAT and CDR2 is FNYEAQ (reference sequence). This CDR3 has 14 amino acids. The CDR3, as DNA: TGTGCTAGCAGCTTAGCCCCACAGGAAGAGACCCAGTACTTC. Protein sequence: CASSLAPQEETQYF. The entire variable domain, with the rest obtained from reference TRBV7-7 and TRBJ2-5, is as follows: GAGVSQSPRYKVTKRGQDVTLRCDPISSHATLYWYQQALGQGPEFLTYFNYEAQPDKSGLPSDRFSAERPEGSISTLTIQRTEQRDSAMYRCASSLAPQEETQYFGPGTRLLVL.

This clonotype occurred many times. The chain has TRBV11-3 and TRBJ2-1; no firm D call. Trimming shortened V by 4 bases and J by 5 bases, and 6 bases separated the two germline ends. CDR1 and CDR2 from the germline V gene are SGHNT and YENEEA. This CDR3 is built from 12 residues. CDR3 nucleotides: TGTGCCAGCAGCTCCAATAACAATGAGCAGTTCTTC. This encodes CASSSNNNEQFF.

This clonotype has at least ten counts. The chain joins TRBV19 to TRBJ2-2; D is possibly TRBD1 (6 bases). Germline loops: CDR1 LNHDA, CDR2 SQIVND (reference sequence). V gave up 5 bases and J gave up 3 bases, with 13 bases separating them. The CDR3 is 15 residues long. The CDR3 spells CASSHGTLYTGELFF. Here the CDR3 DNA reads TGTGCCAGTAGTCACGGGACACTTTACACCGGGGAGCTGTTTTTT.

This clonotype occurred many times. This chain uses TRBV27 with TRBJ2-2; D might be TRBD1 or TRBD2, each matching 5 bases. Trimming stripped 4 bases from V and 1 base from J, with 10 bases between. Germline-derived CDR1 and CDR2 are MNHEY and SMNVEV (reference sequence). This CDR3 comprises 15 residues. CDR3 bases: TGTGCCAGCAGTTCCGGGACCCTGAACACCGGGGAGCTGTTTTTT. Amino acids: CASSSGTLNTGELFF.

This clonotype was detected ten times or more. The chain couples TRBV11-3 to TRBJ2-1; a possible D gene is TRBD2 (5 bases). Trimming removed 1 base at V and 7 bases at J, with 17 bases between. This CDR3 is 16 amino acids long. Germline CDR1 and CDR2: SGHNT and YENEEA. The CDR3, as DNA: TGTGCCAGCAGCTTAGCGGAGCGCTCACTAGGAAATGAGCAGTTCTTC. Its translation is CASSLAERSLGNEQFF. The variable domain in full, completed from reference TRBV11-3 and TRBJ2-1, reads EAGVVQSPRYKIIEKKQPVAFWCNPISGHNTLYWYLQNLGQGPELLIRYENEEAVDDSQLPKDRFSAERLKGVDSTLKIQPAELGDSAVYLCASSLAERSLGNEQFFGPGTRLTVL.

This clonotype appeared many times. The V and J genes are TRBV5-1 and TRBJ1-5, with 8 positions matching TRBD1. The CDR3 is 17 amino acids. The V segment lost 5 bases and the J segment 2 bases; nucleotides outside the gene matches: 12. CDR1 and CDR2 from the germline V gene are SGHRS and YFSETQ. This chain's CDR3 is CASSLGQGESGNQPQHF. As DNA, the CDR3 is TGCGCCAGCAGTCTCGGACAGGGCGAGTCCGGCAATCAGCCCCAGCATTTT.

In its sample, this clonotype was seen a few times. The gene calls are TRBV24-1 and TRBJ2-3; TRBD1 matches at 9 bases. This CDR3 is 20 amino acids long. Germline CDR1 reads KGHDR; CDR2 reads SFDVKD. Trimming removed 3 bases from V and 0 bases from J; junction bases left unmatched: 15. This CDR3 is CATSDPNRDRVTPSTDTQYF. The CDR3 nucleotides read TGTGCCACCAGTGATCCCAACCGGGACAGGGTCACCCCTAGCACAGATACGCAGTATTTT.

This clonotype was detected ten times or more. J is TRBJ2-1 and V is TRBV19, with unresolved D. Germline V lookup: CDR1 LNHDA, CDR2 SQIVND (reference sequence). Trimming stripped 6 bases from V and 0 bases from J, with 12 bases between. The CDR3 extends over 15 amino acids. The chain's CDR3 is CASRKGAHSYNEQFF. In nucleotides, the CDR3 is TGTGCCAGTAGGAAAGGAGCCCACTCCTACAATGAGCAGTTCTTC.

This clonotype ranks as medium-sized. V is TRBV24-1 and J is TRBJ2-1, with 8 nucleotides matching TRBD1. The CDR3 consists of 15 residues. From germline, CDR1 is KGHDR and CDR2 SFDVKD. The V gene end was trimmed by 3 bases and the J gene end by 4 bases; junction bases not matched to a gene: 4. In DNA, the CDR3 is TGTGCCACCAGTGATACCGGGACAGGATACAATGAGCAGTTCTTC. Its translation is CATSDTGTGYNEQFF.